This T cell receptor (beta chain) was recovered during a study of regulatory T cells in long-lasting Graves disease (dated by TCRdb to the early 2020s). Broadly, across the study: To count as having persistent Graves' disease, a patient had to have received antithyroid drug treatment for over 5 years with TSH receptor autoantibodies remaining persistently positive. The study was conducted in China and was registered as a clinical trial. Persistent Graves' disease patients were compared with newly diagnosed Graves' disease patients by peripheral blood TCR sequencing and RNA sequencing. Antithyroid drugs had been taken for approximately 10 years on average by persistent Graves' disease patients in the clinical cohort. A total of some 35 samples underwent TCR sequencing: around 13 from persistent and about 20 from newly diagnosed Graves' disease patients.

The library was obtained by multiplex PCR. The sequencer listed for this sample is Illumina HiSeq 4000. To build TCR beta libraries, CDR3 regions were amplified by Arm-PCR using iRepertoire HTBI primers. Before sequencing, the PCR products underwent gel purification. The original pipeline was this. A total of around 59 TRBV and 14 TRBJ segments were identified across samples and were used for gene usage analysis of CDR3 amino acid clonotypes. COPE and FqMerger were used to merge filtered high-quality paired reads into contigs. BLAST was used to align contigs to the IMGT TRBV, TRBD and TRBJ reference genes, and CDR3 was defined following IMGT. Any clonotype with a frequency above 0.1% was classified as a highly expanded clone. Shannon entropy served as the measure of repertoire diversity, while the Gini coefficient captured V-J evenness. A clonotype was considered public if more than one individual shared it. TCRdb trimmed public reads at Q25 via fastp, called clones via MiXCR and kept in-frame beta chains. Each entry merges the rows of one CDR3 protein and shows their most common DNA and genes. The V and J calls were determined by TCRdb, not by the authors. A total of about 430,000 distinct CDR3 sequences appear in this sample, roughly 23% of them only once. The biggest ten clones account for around 15% of the sample.

This clonotype has a count of ten or more. The antigen it recognizes is unknown. There are no base qualities to consult, and no much larger clone falls within one base. The junction shows trimming of 2 bases on V and 5 bases on J, and the gene matches do not reach 7 bases of it. The germline V gene gives CDR1 as MDHEN and CDR2 as SYDVKM. The CDR3 spans 15 residues, from the cysteine through the phenylalanine. CDR3 DNA only is kept here, 45 bases in frame from base 1. In the paper's terms, the time point label means: persistent/refractory GD, antithyroid drugs over 5 years with positive TRAb. RNA was extracted from PBMCs in TRIzol for both TCR sequencing and RNA sequencing. The diagnosis of Graves' disease was made according to American Thyroid Association guidelines. Patients for the study were recruited at an endocrinology department in Xi'an, China. From each patient, nine milliliters of peripheral blood was collected into an EDTA anticoagulant tube. Ficoll Paque Plus density gradient separation was used to isolate PBMCs, and no further T cell sorting was done. An Agilent 2100 Bioanalyzer and agarose gel were used to assess RNA quality, and a NanoDrop 2000 was used to measure RNA concentration.

The paper's findings and limits, for the study overall: Compared with newly diagnosed patients, persistent Graves' disease patients had lower TCR Shannon entropy and fewer highly expanded clones, which suggests clonal expansion. Only the TCR beta chain was sequenced and analyzed. The study examined only peripheral blood because the primary lesion, thyroid tissue, could not be accessed. A larger number of public clonotypes was shared among persistent patients (more than 2,500) than among newly diagnosed patients (around 880). As a limitation, the authors acknowledged that the small sample size may reduce accuracy. Persistent disease showed preferential use of TRBV28, TRBJ1-2 and TRBJ2-5, whereas newly diagnosed disease favored TRBV20-1 and TRBJ2-1.

This receptor chain uses TRBV28 and TRBJ1-1; 8 bases in between match TRBD1. The sample in question was peripheral blood mononuclear cells (PBMCs), obtained when the disease was refractory, from a patient treated with antithyroid drugs. The source of this sequence is a female donor with Graves disease. The DNA sequence is given as TGTGCCAGCAGTTTAAGGACAGGGCCAGGAACTGAAGCTTTCTTT. Its protein reads: CASSLRTGPGTEAFF.